This T cell receptor (beta chain) was identified during a study of shared clonotypes between healthy human individuals. Donors were healthy HIV-negative adults without recent acute infections or vaccinations. Adults of Caucasian background living in Nashville, Tennessee made up all donors. Here immunoSEQ multiplex PCR was the method, and the copy in TCRdb shows in-frame clones only, minus some. The repertoire holds fewer than 500,000 clones, with approximately 79% as singletons. The TCR was taken from a woman in her thirties or forties in good health. Some clones in this sample may be carry-over from other donors' samples. The specimen was PBMCs.

The CDR3 DNA reads as TGTGCCAGCAGTTATATCTTAGGGGGTGCAGAAAAACTGTTTTTT. This gives the protein CASSYILGGAEKLFF. The genes are TRBV11-2 and TRBJ1-4; D perhaps matches TRBD1 (6 bases). Germline V gives CDR1 SGHAT, CDR2 FQNNGV. V lost 6 bases, J lost 8 bases, and 19 bases lay in between. The CDR3 loop spans 15 amino acids.